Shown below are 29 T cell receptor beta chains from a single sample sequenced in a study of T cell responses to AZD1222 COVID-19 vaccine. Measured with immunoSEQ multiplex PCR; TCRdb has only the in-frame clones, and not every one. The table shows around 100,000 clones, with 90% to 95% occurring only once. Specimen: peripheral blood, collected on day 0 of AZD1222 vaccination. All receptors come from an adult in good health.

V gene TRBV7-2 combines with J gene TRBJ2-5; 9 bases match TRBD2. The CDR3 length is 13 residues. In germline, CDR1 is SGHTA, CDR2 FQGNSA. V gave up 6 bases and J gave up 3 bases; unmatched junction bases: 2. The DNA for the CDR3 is TGTGCCAGCAGGATAGCGGGGGAAGAGACCCAGTACTTC. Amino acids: CASRIAGEETQYF.

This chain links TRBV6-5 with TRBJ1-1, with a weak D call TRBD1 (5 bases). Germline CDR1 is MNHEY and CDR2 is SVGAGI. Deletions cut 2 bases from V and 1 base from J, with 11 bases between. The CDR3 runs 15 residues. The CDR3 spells CASSYPAGGNTEAFF. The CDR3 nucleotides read TGTGCCAGCAGTTACCCCGCGGGGGGGAACACTGAAGCTTTCTTT.

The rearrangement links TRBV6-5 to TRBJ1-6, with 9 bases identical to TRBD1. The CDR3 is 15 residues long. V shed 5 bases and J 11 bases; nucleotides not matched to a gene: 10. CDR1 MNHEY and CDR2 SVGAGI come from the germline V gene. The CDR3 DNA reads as TGTGCCAGCAGTCGACAGGGGGTTTTTGGGACACCCCTCCACTTT. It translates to CASSRQGVFGTPLHF.

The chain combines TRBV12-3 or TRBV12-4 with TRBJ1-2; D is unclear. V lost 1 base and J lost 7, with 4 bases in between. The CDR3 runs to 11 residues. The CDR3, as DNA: TGTGCCAGCAGTTTAGGAGGTGGCTACACCTTC. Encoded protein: CASSLGGGYTF.

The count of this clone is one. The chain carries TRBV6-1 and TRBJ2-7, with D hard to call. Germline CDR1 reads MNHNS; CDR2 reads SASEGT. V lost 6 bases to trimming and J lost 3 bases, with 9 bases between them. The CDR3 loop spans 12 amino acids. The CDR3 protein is CASRPQYYEQYF. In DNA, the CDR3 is TGTGCCAGCAGGCCTCAATACTACGAGCAGTACTTC.

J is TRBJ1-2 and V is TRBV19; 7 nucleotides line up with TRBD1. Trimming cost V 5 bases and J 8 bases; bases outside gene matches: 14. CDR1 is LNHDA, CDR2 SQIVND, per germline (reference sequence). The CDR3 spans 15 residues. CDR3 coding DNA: TGTGCCAGTAGTCCTCAGGACAGGTCGTGGGTAGGCTACACCTTC. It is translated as CASSPQDRSWVGYTF.

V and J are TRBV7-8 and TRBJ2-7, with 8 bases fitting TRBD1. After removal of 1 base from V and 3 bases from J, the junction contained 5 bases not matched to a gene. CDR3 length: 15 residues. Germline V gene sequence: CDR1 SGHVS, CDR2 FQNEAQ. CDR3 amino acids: CASSLGRTGFYEQYF. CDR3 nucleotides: TGTGCCAGCAGCTTAGGTCGGACAGGGTTCTACGAGCAGTACTTC.

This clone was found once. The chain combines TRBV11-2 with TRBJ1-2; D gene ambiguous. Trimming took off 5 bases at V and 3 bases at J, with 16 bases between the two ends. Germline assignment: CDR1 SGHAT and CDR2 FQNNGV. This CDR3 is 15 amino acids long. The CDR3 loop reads CASSQTGSVDYGYTF. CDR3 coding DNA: TGTGCCAGCAGCCAAACGGGGAGCGTTGACTATGGCTACACCTTC.

DNA of the CDR3: TGTGCCAGTAGTACGGTCAGGTCTAACTATGGCTACACCTTC. Encoded protein: CASSTVRSNYGYTF. The chain carries TRBV19 and TRBJ1-2, with no clear D. V was pared by 4 bases and J by 0 bases, with 9 bases between. Germline V gene sequence: CDR1 LNHDA, CDR2 SQIVND (reference sequence). This CDR3 contains 14 residues.

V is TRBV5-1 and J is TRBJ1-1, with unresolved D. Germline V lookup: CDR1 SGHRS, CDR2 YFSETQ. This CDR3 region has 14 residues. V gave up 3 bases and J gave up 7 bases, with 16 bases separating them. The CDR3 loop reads CASSSSSALNEAFF. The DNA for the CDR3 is TGCGCCAGCAGCTCGTCTTCCGCTTTGAATGAAGCTTTCTTT.

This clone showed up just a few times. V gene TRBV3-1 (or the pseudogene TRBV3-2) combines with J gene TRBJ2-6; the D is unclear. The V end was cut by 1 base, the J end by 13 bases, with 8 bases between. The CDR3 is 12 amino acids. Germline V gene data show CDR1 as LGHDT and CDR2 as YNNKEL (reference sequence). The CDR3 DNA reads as TGTGCCAGCAGCCAAGGGCCCCAAGTCCTGACTTTC. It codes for CASSQGPQVLTF.

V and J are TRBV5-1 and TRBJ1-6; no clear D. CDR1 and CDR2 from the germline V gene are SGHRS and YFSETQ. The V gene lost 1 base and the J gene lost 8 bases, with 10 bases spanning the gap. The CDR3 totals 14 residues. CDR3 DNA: TGCGCCAGCAGCTTGAAGGGTTGGGATTCACCCCTCCACTTT. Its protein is CASSLKGWDSPLHF. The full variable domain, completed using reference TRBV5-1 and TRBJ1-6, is KAGVTQTPRYLIKTRGQQVTLSCSPISGHRSVSWYQQTPGQGLQFLFEYFSETQRNKGNFPGRFSGRQFSNSRSEMNVSTLELGDSALYLCASSLKGWDSPLHFGNGTRLTVT.

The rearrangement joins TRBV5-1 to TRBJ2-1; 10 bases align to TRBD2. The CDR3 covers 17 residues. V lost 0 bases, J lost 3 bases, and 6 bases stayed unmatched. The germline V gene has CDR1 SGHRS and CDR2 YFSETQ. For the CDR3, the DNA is TGCGCCAGCAGCTTGGCTGGGACTAGCGTCTACTACAATGAGCAGTTCTTC. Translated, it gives CASSLAGTSVYYNEQFF.

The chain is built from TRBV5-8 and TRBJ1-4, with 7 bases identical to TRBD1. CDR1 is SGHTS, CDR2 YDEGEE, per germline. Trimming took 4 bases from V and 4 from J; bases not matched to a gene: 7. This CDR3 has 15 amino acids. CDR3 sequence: CASSQRTGGNEKLFF. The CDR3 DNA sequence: TGTGCCAGCAGCCAAAGGACAGGCGGTAATGAAAAACTGTTTTTT. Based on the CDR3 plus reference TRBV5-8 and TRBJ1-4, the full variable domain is EAGVTQSPTHLIKTRGQQATLRCSPISGHTSVYWYQQALGLGLQFLLWYDEGEERNRGNFPPRFSGRQFPNYSSELNVNALELEDSALYLCASSQRTGGNEKLFFGSGTQLSVL.

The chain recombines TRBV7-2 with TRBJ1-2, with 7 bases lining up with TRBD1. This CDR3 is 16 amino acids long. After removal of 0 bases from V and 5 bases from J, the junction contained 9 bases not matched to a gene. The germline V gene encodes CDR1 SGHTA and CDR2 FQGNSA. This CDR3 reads CASSLAGQGVRYGYTF. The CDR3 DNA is TGTGCCAGCAGCTTAGCGGGGCAGGGGGTTCGGTATGGCTACACCTTC.

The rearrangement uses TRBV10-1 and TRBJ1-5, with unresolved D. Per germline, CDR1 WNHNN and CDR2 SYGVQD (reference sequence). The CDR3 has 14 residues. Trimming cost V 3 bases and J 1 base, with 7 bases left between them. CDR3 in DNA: TGCGCCAGCAGTGACACTTTCAGCAATCAGCCCCAGCATTTT. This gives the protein CASSDTFSNQPQHF.

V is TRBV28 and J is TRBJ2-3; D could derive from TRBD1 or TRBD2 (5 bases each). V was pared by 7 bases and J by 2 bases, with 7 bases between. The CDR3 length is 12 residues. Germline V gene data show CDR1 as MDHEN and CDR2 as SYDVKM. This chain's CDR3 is CASMGTTDTQYF. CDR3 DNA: TGTGCCAGCATGGGGACCACAGATACGCAGTATTTT.

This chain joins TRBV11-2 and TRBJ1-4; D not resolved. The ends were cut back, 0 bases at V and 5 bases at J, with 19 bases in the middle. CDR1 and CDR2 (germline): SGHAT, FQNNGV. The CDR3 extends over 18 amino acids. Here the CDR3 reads CASSLDLWATNENEKLFF. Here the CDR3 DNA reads TGTGCCAGCAGCTTAGACCTTTGGGCAACTAATGAAAATGAAAAACTGTTTTTT. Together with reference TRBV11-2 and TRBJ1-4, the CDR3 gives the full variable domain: EAGVAQSPRYKIIEKRQSVAFWCNPISGHATLYWYQQILGQGPKLLIQFQNNGVVDDSQLPKDRFSAERLKGVDSTLKIQPAKLEDSAVYLCASSLDLWATNENEKLFFGSGTQLSVL.

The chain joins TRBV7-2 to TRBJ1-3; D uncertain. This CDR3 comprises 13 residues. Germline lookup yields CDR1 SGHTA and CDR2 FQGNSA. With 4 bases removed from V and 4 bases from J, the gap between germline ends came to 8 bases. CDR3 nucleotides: TGTGCCAGCAGCTCGCGCGCGGGAAACACCATATATTTT. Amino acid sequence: CASSSRAGNTIYF.

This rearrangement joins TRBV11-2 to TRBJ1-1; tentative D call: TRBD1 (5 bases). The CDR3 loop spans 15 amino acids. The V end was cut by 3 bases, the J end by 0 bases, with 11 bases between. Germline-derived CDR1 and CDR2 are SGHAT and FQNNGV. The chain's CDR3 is CASSLNWGVNTEAFF. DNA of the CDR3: TGTGCCAGCAGCTTGAATTGGGGGGTGAACACTGAAGCTTTCTTT.

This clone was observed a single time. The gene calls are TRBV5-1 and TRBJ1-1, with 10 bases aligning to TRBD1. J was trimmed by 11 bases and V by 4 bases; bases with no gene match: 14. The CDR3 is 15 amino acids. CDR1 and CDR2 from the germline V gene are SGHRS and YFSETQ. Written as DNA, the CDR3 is TGCGCCAGCAGCGCCTGGGACAGGGGCCAGCCGCCCGCTTTCTTT. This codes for CASSAWDRGQPPAFF.

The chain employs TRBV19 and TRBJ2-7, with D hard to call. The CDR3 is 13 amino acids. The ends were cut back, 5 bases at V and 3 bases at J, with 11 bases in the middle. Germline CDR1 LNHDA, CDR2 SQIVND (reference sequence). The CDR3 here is CASSAGDGYEQYF. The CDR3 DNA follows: TGTGCCAGTAGTGCAGGAGACGGCTACGAGCAGTACTTC. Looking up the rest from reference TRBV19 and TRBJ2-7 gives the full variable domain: DGGITQSPKYLFRKEGQNVTLSCEQNLNHDAMYWYRQDPGQGLRLIYYSQIVNDFQKGDIAEGYSVSREKKESFPLTVTSAQKNPTAFYLCASSAGDGYEQYFGPGTRLTVT.

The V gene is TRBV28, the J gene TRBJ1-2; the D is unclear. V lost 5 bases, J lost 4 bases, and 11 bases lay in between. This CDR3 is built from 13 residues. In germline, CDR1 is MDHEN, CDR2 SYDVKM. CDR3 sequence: CASSARDSYGYTF. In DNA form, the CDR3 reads TGTGCCAGCAGTGCCCGGGATTCCTATGGCTACACCTTC.

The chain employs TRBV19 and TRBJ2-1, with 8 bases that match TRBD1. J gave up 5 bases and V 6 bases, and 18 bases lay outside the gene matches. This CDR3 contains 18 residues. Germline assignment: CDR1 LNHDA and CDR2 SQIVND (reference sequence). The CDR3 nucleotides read TGTGCCAGTAGCGCTCGGACAGGGCGTAACGGGGCTAACAATGAGCAGTTCTTC. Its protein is CASSARTGRNGANNEQFF.

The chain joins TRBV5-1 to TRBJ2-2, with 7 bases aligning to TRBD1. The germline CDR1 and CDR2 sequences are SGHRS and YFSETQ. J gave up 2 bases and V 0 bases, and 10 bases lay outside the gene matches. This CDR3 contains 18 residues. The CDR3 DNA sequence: TGCGCCAGCAGCTTGGACAGGGGTCCCACCCTTAACACCGGGGAGCTGTTTTTT. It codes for CASSLDRGPTLNTGELFF.

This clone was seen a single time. CDR3 in DNA: TGTGCCAGTAGTATAGATCCTAACTATGGCTACACCTTC. Translating gives CASSIDPNYGYTF. The chain employs TRBV19 and TRBJ1-2; D is unclear. This CDR3 has 13 residues. The ends were cut back, 0 bases at V and 0 bases at J, with 2 bases in the middle. Germline V gives CDR1 LNHDA, CDR2 SQIVND (reference sequence).

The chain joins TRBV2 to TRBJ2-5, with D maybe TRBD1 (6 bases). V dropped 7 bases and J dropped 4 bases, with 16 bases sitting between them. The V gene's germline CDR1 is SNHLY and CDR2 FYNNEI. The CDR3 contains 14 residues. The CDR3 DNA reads TGTGCCAGCAACCCACAGGGATCAGGAGAGACCCAGTACTTC. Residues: CASNPQGSGETQYF.

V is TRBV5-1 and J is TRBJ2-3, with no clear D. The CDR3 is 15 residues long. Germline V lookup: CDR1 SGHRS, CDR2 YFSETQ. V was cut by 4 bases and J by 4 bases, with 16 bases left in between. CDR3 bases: TGCGCCAGCAGCGTGATAGGGAAACATGCAGATACGCAGTATTTT. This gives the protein CASSVIGKHADTQYF.

CDR3 amino acids: CASSPPGGGDNEQFF. The DNA of the CDR3 is TGTGCCAGCTCACCACCGGGCGGGGGGGACAATGAGCAGTTCTTC. The chain is built from TRBV18 and TRBJ2-1; TRBD2 matches at 9 bases. The V and J ends lost 0 bases and 5 bases, in that order; junction bases with no gene match: 2. Germline CDR1 reads KGHSH; CDR2 reads LQKENI. The CDR3 extends over 15 amino acids.